Listed here is a single TCR beta chain. Measured with immunoSEQ multiplex PCR; TCRdb has only the in-frame clones, and not every one. The sample has about 280,000 clones, less than 85% seen once; the top ten hold 2.5% to 3%. The data stem from a study of blood T cell repertoires in COVID-19. Study overall: T cells, B-cell-depleted T cells, or PBMCs provided the cDNA or gDNA that served as material.

Which cohort a participant joined came from the clinical history participants gave. Germline V gene data show CDR1 as SGHAT and CDR2 as FQNNGV. The CDR3 runs to 16 residues. The V end lost 5 bases, the J end lost 0 bases, and 14 bases lay between the germline ends. The sequenced sample was PBMCs or T cells enriched from blood (not recorded which). The sequence derives from a woman aged 45-59 years who had recovered from COVID-19. V gene TRBV11-2 combines with J gene TRBJ1-3; tentative D call: TRBD1 (5 bases). The CDR3 region is CASSTQGVVSGNTIYF. The CDR3, as DNA: TGTGCCAGCAGCACGCAGGGCGTCGTCTCTGGAAACACCATATATTTT. Full variable domain (outside the CDR3, taken from reference TRBV11-2 and TRBJ1-3): EAGVAQSPRYKIIEKRQSVAFWCNPISGHATLYWYQQILGQGPKLLIQFQNNGVVDDSQLPKDRFSAERLKGVDSTLKIQPAKLEDSAVYLCASSTQGVVSGNTIYFGEGSWLTVV.